Presented here are 4 T cell receptor beta chains from one specimen sequenced in a study of blood T cell repertoires in COVID-19. The assay was immunoSEQ multiplex PCR, and TCRdb's table has in-frame clones only and misses some. This table has 150,000 to 200,000 clones, around four fifths appearing once. The specimen was PBMCs or T cells enriched from blood (not recorded which). All receptors come from a woman in her 50s in a cohort exposed to, infected with or recovered from COVID-19 (not recorded which).

The rearrangement links TRBV5-4 to TRBJ2-1; 11 bases are a match to TRBD2. The germline CDR1 and CDR2 sequences are SGHNT and YYREEE (reference sequence). This CDR3 is 16 amino acids long. J gave up 10 bases and V 2 bases, and 11 bases lay outside the gene matches. CDR3 sequence reads: CASSFTSGRRSGEQFF. The CDR3 region has the DNA TGTGCCAGCAGCTTCACTAGCGGGAGAAGGTCGGGAGAGCAGTTCTTC.

This rearrangement joins TRBV24-1 to TRBJ1-5; tentatively, D is TRBD1 (5 bases). Trimming cost V 3 bases and J 3 bases, with 8 bases left between them. CDR1 is KGHDR, CDR2 SFDVKD, per germline. The CDR3 sequence is 14 residues long. The CDR3 sequence is CATSDPGFNQPQHF. For the CDR3, the DNA is TGTGCCACCAGTGATCCAGGGTTCAATCAGCCCCAGCATTTT.

This clone appeared a few times. The rearrangement joins TRBV28 to TRBJ1-1; tentative D call: TRBD1 (5 bases). Germline-derived CDR1 and CDR2 are MDHEN and SYDVKM. Trimming stripped 4 bases from V and 3 bases from J, with 12 bases between. The CDR3 consists of 14 residues. CDR3 protein: CASSWVQGYTEAFF. In DNA, the CDR3 is TGTGCCAGCAGTTGGGTTCAGGGTTACACTGAAGCTTTCTTT.

The chain links TRBV19 to TRBJ1-1, with 7 bases that match TRBD1. Germline V gene lookup returns CDR1 LNHDA and CDR2 SQIVND (reference sequence). V was clipped by 10 bases and J by 0 bases; unmatched bases: 2. The CDR3 consists of 12 residues. The CDR3 region has the DNA TGTGCCACGGGACAGCTGAACACTGAAGCTTTCTTT. This gives the protein CATGQLNTEAFF.